Each of the 20 T cell receptor beta chains below was sequenced from the same sample in a study of early T cells in non-severe SARS-CoV-2 infection. In TCRdb, the 5' RACE reads were re-called with MiXCR into one record per CDR3 protein. The table has about 110,000 distinct CDR3 sequences, about 12% seen once; the top ten hold around 4%. The sequenced sample was whole blood, obtained at baseline. Receptor source: an adult who was a healthcare worker with PCR-confirmed SARS-CoV-2 infection or an uninfected control (not recorded which).

V is TRBV20-1 and J is TRBJ1-5; no clear D. Trimming stripped 5 bases from V and 3 bases from J, with 11 bases between. Germline-derived CDR1 and CDR2 are DFQATT and SNEGSKA (reference sequence). The CDR3 covers 13 residues. CDR3 in amino acids: CSARPGNNQPQHF. CDR3 bases: TGCAGTGCTCGTCCCGGGAACAATCAGCCCCAGCATTTT.

This clonotype was seen only a few times. The chain combines TRBV10-3 with TRBJ2-7; D is perhaps TRBD1 (5 bases). Germline lookup yields CDR1 ENHRY and CDR2 SYGVKD. Trimming cost V 8 bases and J 0 bases, with 11 bases left between them. The CDR3 runs to 13 residues. This chain's CDR3 is CAIGHLSSYEQYF. For the CDR3, the DNA is TGTGCCATCGGACACCTCAGCTCCTACGAGCAGTACTTC.

This clonotype was seen a handful of times. The chain uses TRBV6-1 and TRBJ2-1; the D gene is possibly TRBD1 (6 bases). This CDR3 is 17 amino acids long. The V gene's germline CDR1 is MNHNS and CDR2 SASEGT. V lost 2 bases and J lost 2, with 16 bases in between. CDR3 DNA: TGTGCCAGCAGTGAAAGACCGCAGGGGCCTACCTACAATGAGCAGTTCTTC. This codes for CASSERPQGPTYNEQFF.

This clonotype was seen a handful of times. The J gene is TRBJ1-6, the V gene TRBV6-1; D remains ambiguous. Germline V gene data show CDR1 as MNHNS and CDR2 as SASEGT. V dropped 0 bases and J dropped 8 bases, with 8 bases sitting between them. This CDR3 region has 14 residues. The CDR3 here is CASSEATWYSPLHF. DNA for the CDR3: TGTGCCAGCAGTGAAGCAACTTGGTATTCACCCCTCCACTTT.

The V gene is TRBV30, the J gene TRBJ2-3; maybe TRBD1 (7 bases). The CDR3 length is 14 residues. Trimming shortened V by 0 bases and J by 6 bases, and 13 bases separated the two germline ends. Germline V gene sequence: CDR1 GTSNPN, CDR2 SVGIG (reference sequence). In DNA, the CDR3 is TGTGCCTGGAGTGTAGGAGGGGGCCGGGATACGCAGTATTTT. Protein: CAWSVGGGRDTQYF.

This clonotype has only a few counts. The rearrangement joins TRBV27 to TRBJ1-5; no definite D call. Germline V gene lookup returns CDR1 MNHEY and CDR2 SMNVEV (reference sequence). This CDR3 region has 14 residues. V dropped 6 bases and J dropped 3 bases, with 12 bases sitting between them. The CDR3 region is CASSNGLTNQPQHF. CDR3 sequence (DNA): TGTGCCAGCAGCAATGGACTAACCAATCAGCCCCAGCATTTT.

This chain links TRBV9 with TRBJ2-3; 9 bases are a match to TRBD1. V lost 3 bases and J lost 0; bases outside the gene matches: 11. The CDR3 loop spans 18 amino acids. The V gene's germline CDR1 is SGDLS and CDR2 YYNGEE. This CDR3 reads CASSATGTGLFSTDTQYF. CDR3 DNA sequence: TGTGCCAGCAGCGCTACCGGGACAGGGCTCTTTAGCACAGATACGCAGTATTTT.

The sample holds a few counts of this clonotype. This chain connects TRBV5-4 to TRBJ2-7; D is perhaps TRBD2 (5 bases). Germline CDR1 is SGHNT and CDR2 is YYREEE (reference sequence). CDR3 length: 13 residues. The germline V and J ends were trimmed by 4 bases and 4 bases, with 12 bases remaining between them. CDR3 amino acids: CASSPPGGYEQYF. The CDR3 DNA reads as TGTGCCAGCAGCCCCCCCGGCGGGTACGAGCAGTACTTC. Variable domain in full (rest from reference TRBV5-4 and TRBJ2-7): ETGVTQSPTHLIKTRGQQVTLRCSSQSGHNTVSWYQQALGQGPQFIFQYYREEENGRGNFPPRFSGLQFPNYSSELNVNALELDDSALYLCASSPPGGYEQYFGPGTRLTVT.

This clonotype was detected once. The chain has TRBV9 and TRBJ1-2; 10 bases are shared with TRBD1. Losses at the gene ends were 1 base for V and 6 bases for J; bases not matched to a gene: 6. There are 15 residues in the CDR3. Germline V lookup: CDR1 SGDLS, CDR2 YYNGEE. CDR3 residues: CASSVLGQGVDGYTF. CDR3 bases: TGTGCCAGCAGCGTACTAGGACAGGGGGTTGATGGCTACACCTTC.

This clonotype was counted a few times. The chain couples TRBV20-1 to TRBJ2-7; 7 bases are shared with TRBD1. Germline CDR1 is DFQATT and CDR2 is SNEGSKA (reference sequence). CDR3 size: 17 residues. Trimming at V came to 5 bases and at J to 0 bases, leaving 16 bases not matched to a gene. The CDR3 sequence: CSAAAATGQHSSYEQYF. The CDR3, as DNA: TGCAGTGCTGCCGCAGCAACGGGACAGCACTCCTCCTACGAGCAGTACTTC.

This clonotype was observed a few times. The chain couples TRBV27 to TRBJ2-3; TRBD2 matches 9 bases. Germline CDR1 reads MNHEY; CDR2 reads SMNVEV (reference sequence). With 3 bases clipped from V and 2 bases from J, the junction kept 6 bases outside the gene matches. The CDR3 sequence is 16 residues long. The CDR3 bases are TGTGCCAGCAGTTTTGGACTAGCGAAAACCACAGATACGCAGTATTTT. This encodes CASSFGLAKTTDTQYF.

This clonotype appeared a few times. The chain employs TRBV4-2 and TRBJ2-3; the D gene is possibly TRBD2 (6 bases). Germline-derived CDR1 and CDR2 are LGHNA and YNFKEQ. There are 19 residues in the CDR3. V was shortened by 0 bases and J by 1 base, with 20 bases between the two germline ends. Here the CDR3 DNA reads TGTGCCAGCAGCCAAGATCGGACTACGTCCTTAGACGGCACAGATACGCAGTATTTT. It specifies CASSQDRTTSLDGTDTQYF.

The chain couples TRBV5-1 to TRBJ1-4; D is unresolved. In germline, CDR1 is SGHRS, CDR2 YFSETQ. This CDR3 is 14 amino acids long. Trimming shortened V by 0 bases and J by 10 bases, and 13 bases separated the two germline ends. The CDR3: CASSLDAGRGKLFF. The CDR3 region has the DNA TGCGCCAGCAGCTTGGATGCAGGCCGCGGAAAACTGTTTTTT.

This clonotype was seen a handful of times. The rearrangement uses TRBV19 and TRBJ2-7; D assignment may be TRBD1 or TRBD2 (6 bases each). V lost 5 bases and J 3 bases, leaving 17 bases between the germline ends. The CDR3 consists of 15 residues. Per the germline V gene, CDR1 is LNHDA and CDR2 is SQIVND (reference sequence). For the CDR3, the DNA is TGTGCCAGTAGTGGGGGGCCGGGACCCTACTACGAGCAGTACTTC. It codes for CASSGGPGPYYEQYF.

This clonotype was seen repeatedly, ten times or more. J is TRBJ2-7 and V is TRBV27; TRBD2 is a possible D gene (6 bases). The germline V and J ends were trimmed by 1 base and 0 bases, with 10 bases remaining between them. The CDR3 spans 15 residues. Germline values: CDR1 MNHEY, CDR2 SMNVEV (reference sequence). The chain's CDR3 is CASSLWGVGSYEQYF. CDR3 sequence (DNA): TGTGCCAGCAGTTTATGGGGGGTGGGCTCCTACGAGCAGTACTTC.

This clonotype has only a few counts. V usage is TRBV20-1 and J usage is TRBJ2-7; 9 bases are shared with TRBD2. V shed 2 bases and J 1 base; nucleotides not matched to a gene: 9. This CDR3 has 16 amino acids. CDR1 and CDR2 from the germline V gene are DFQATT and SNEGSKA (reference sequence). The CDR3 DNA reads TGCAGTGCTAGACCCCTGGGGCGGGAGGGGTCCTACGAGCAGTACTTC. Translated, it gives CSARPLGREGSYEQYF.

CDR3 coding DNA: TGCGCCAGCAGCTTGGAGGGGGGCTGGAGCTCCTACAATGAGCAGTTCTTC. This encodes CASSLEGGWSSYNEQFF. The J gene is TRBJ2-1, the V gene TRBV5-1; D may be TRBD1 or TRBD2 (6 bases each). The V end was cut by 0 bases, the J end by 0 bases, with 13 bases between. The CDR3 is 17 residues long. The germline CDR1 and CDR2 sequences are SGHRS and YFSETQ.

The table lists this clonotype with many counts. The V gene is TRBV2, the J gene TRBJ1-4; no reliable D call. Germline V CDR1 and CDR2: SNHLY, FYNNEI. The V end was cut by 2 bases, the J end by 5 bases, with 9 bases between. There are 14 residues in the CDR3. The CDR3 DNA sequence: TGTGCCAGCAGTGAACCGATCGAGAATGAAAAACTGTTTTTT. Its translation: CASSEPIENEKLFF.

This clonotype was counted a few times. The gene calls are TRBV7-9 and TRBJ1-2; D possibly corresponds to TRBD1 (5 bases). From germline, CDR1 is SEHNR and CDR2 FQNEAQ (reference sequence). V lost 1 base, J lost 2 bases, and 11 bases lay in between. The length of the CDR3 is 15 residues. The CDR3 loop reads CASSLVQRDNYGYTF. CDR3 in DNA: TGTGCCAGCAGCTTAGTCCAACGGGACAACTATGGCTACACCTTC.

This clonotype was seen at least ten times. This chain uses TRBV3-1 with TRBJ2-3, with a tentative D call TRBD2 (6 bases). The CDR3 sequence is 13 residues long. The germline gives CDR1 LGHDT, CDR2 YNNKEL (reference sequence). Trimming removed 4 bases at V and 4 bases at J, with 9 bases between. The CDR3 DNA reads as TGTGCCAGCAGCCGACTAGAGTCAGATACGCAGTATTTT. Amino acids: CASSRLESDTQYF.